Each of the 30 T cell receptor beta chains below was sequenced from the same sample in a study of T cells in Graves' hyperthyroidism and ophthalmopathy. Researchers amplified the TCR beta CDR3 regions from RNA transcripts. TCR CDR3 underwent first-round RT-PCR with the HTBI primer set. TCRdb called the multiplex PCR reads again in MiXCR, with one record for every CDR3 protein. Of some 580,000 distinct CDR3 sequences listed, roughly 15% were seen once; the top ten hold around 3.5%. Specimen: blood. The origin of the receptors is a woman aged 40 to 50 with Graves' ophthalmopathy.

The table lists this clonotype with a few counts. The J gene is TRBJ1-5, the V gene TRBV12-5; perhaps TRBD1 as D (6 bases). Trimming removed 2 bases at V and 5 bases at J, with 31 bases between. CDR1 is LGHNT, CDR2 FRNRAP, per germline. This CDR3 has 21 residues. The CDR3, as DNA: TGTGCTAGTGGTTTGTTTTTCAACCCCCCGCCTGCAGACAGGCGCGATCAGCCCCAGCATTTT. This translates into CASGLFFNPPPADRRDQPQHF.

The table lists this clonotype with a few counts. The V call is TRBV7-6, the J call TRBJ2-5; TRBD1 matches at 9 bases. J lost 7 bases, V lost 7 bases, and 7 bases had no gene match. Per the germline V gene, CDR1 is SGHVS and CDR2 is FNYEAQ. This CDR3 spans 13 amino acids. Here the CDR3 DNA reads TGTGCCAGCACCTGGACAGGGGAATCGACCCAGTACTTC. Its protein is CASTWTGESTQYF.

This clonotype appeared many times. The chain is built from TRBV7-2 and TRBJ2-3; D not certain. Per the germline V gene, CDR1 is SGHTA and CDR2 is FQGNSA. This CDR3 spans 14 amino acids. V was trimmed by 5 bases and J by 4 bases, leaving 13 bases between them. CDR3 DNA: TGTGCCAGCAGCCCCGACCGGCGGCCAGATACGCAGTATTTT. The encoded protein is CASSPDRRPDTQYF.

Details on this clonotype: A much larger clone differs from this one at a single base, so this may be a read error. Since the CDR3 does not end with the conserved phenylalanine or tryptophan, this likely comes from a read error. The J gene is TRBJ1-1, the V gene TRBV5-1; D ambiguous. The length of the CDR3 is 14 residues. Trimming left V 1 base short and J 4 bases short, with 11 bases between. Germline lookup yields CDR1 SGHRS and CDR2 YFSETQ. The CDR3 bases are TGCGCCAGCAGCTTGTGGGAGGAGAGCACTGAAGCTTTCCTT. Its protein product is CASSLWEESTEAFL.

This clonotype was seen ten or more times. The chain recombines TRBV2 with TRBJ1-1, with a tentative D call TRBD1 (6 bases). The V end was cut by 6 bases, the J end by 2 bases, with 13 bases between. The CDR3 loop spans 14 amino acids. Germline V gene lookup returns CDR1 SNHLY and CDR2 FYNNEI. The CDR3 coding sequence is TGTGCCAGCAGCAACAGGGCAGTTAACACTGAAGCTTTCTTT. Translated, it gives CASSNRAVNTEAFF.

The V and J genes are TRBV10-2 and TRBJ1-1; the D gene is possibly TRBD1 (5 bases). CDR1 WSHSY and CDR2 SAAADI come from the germline V gene. The germline V and J ends were trimmed by 3 bases and 5 bases, with 13 bases remaining between them. This CDR3 spans 14 amino acids. Here the CDR3 reads CASSDSGGMTEAFF. The CDR3 nucleotides read TGCGCCAGCAGTGACTCGGGGGGGATGACTGAAGCTTTCTTT.

The chain has TRBV11-2 and TRBJ2-7; tentative D call: TRBD1 (6 bases). This CDR3 region has 13 residues. Germline V gives CDR1 SGHAT, CDR2 FQNNGV. Trimming pared 7 bases from V and 1 base from J, leaving 11 bases between. The CDR3 DNA sequence: TGTGCCAGCACCGTCGGACAGTCCTACGAGCAGTACTTC. Translated, it gives CASTVGQSYEQYF.

This clonotype came up many times. This chain connects TRBV7-2 to TRBJ2-4, with D tentatively TRBD1 or TRBD2 (5 bases each). Trimming left V 1 base short and J 0 bases short, with 10 bases between. The CDR3 runs to 16 residues. Germline CDR1 reads SGHTA; CDR2 reads FQGNSA. The CDR3 sequence: CASSLVGELAKNIQYF. The CDR3 DNA is TGTGCCAGCAGCTTAGTGGGGGAGTTAGCCAAAAACATTCAGTACTTC. The whole variable domain, remainder taken from reference TRBV7-2 and TRBJ2-4, is GAGVSQSPSNKVTEKGKDVELRCDPISGHTALYWYRQSLGQGLEFLIYFQGNSAPDKSGLPSDRFSAERTGGSVSTLTIQRTQQEDSAVYLCASSLVGELAKNIQYFGAGTRLSVL.

This clonotype was recorded many times. The chain employs TRBV20-1 and TRBJ2-7; TRBD1 aligns across 7 bases. The CDR3 extends over 18 amino acids. The trim removed 0 bases at V and 5 bases at J, leaving 19 bases unmatched. Germline V gene data show CDR1 as DFQATT and CDR2 as SNEGSKA (reference sequence). The CDR3 loop reads CSARDRYRKGDSSDEQYF. CDR3 bases: TGCAGTGCTAGAGATAGGTATAGGAAAGGGGACAGCTCGGACGAGCAGTACTTC.

This clonotype showed up just a few times. V and J are TRBV5-5 and TRBJ1-6, with D perhaps TRBD1 (6 bases). The CDR3 length is 15 residues. With 1 base removed from V and 6 bases from J, the gap between germline ends came to 11 bases. Looked up from germline, CDR1 is SGHKS and CDR2 is YYEKEE (reference sequence). In DNA, the CDR3 is TGTGCCAGCAGCTTGTACACAGGGATTAATTCACCCCTCCACTTT. It specifies CASSLYTGINSPLHF.

The sample holds many counts of this clonotype. The chain couples TRBV27 to TRBJ1-3; maybe TRBD1 (5 bases). This CDR3 region has 19 residues. Germline V gives CDR1 MNHEY, CDR2 SMNVEV (reference sequence). V was shortened by 4 bases and J by 8 bases, with 30 bases between the two germline ends. CDR3 sequence: CASSSKPYPAGTEGYTIYF. CDR3 in DNA: TGTGCCAGCAGTTCCAAACCCTACCCTGCCGGGACCGAGGGCTACACCATATATTTT.

This clonotype was observed a handful of times. One end of the junction varies from germline; a read error may be responsible. J is TRBJ2-1 and V is TRBV6-1; 10 bases fit TRBD2. Germline-derived CDR1 and CDR2 are MNHNS and SASEGT. The CDR3 runs 17 residues. The CDR3 region has the DNA TGTGCCAGCAGTAAAGCCAGCGGGAGGGCCCTCGTGGATGAGCAGTTCTTC. Amino acid sequence: CASSKASGRALVDEQFF.

The chain carries TRBV10-3 and TRBJ2-1, with 7 nucleotides matching TRBD1. Germline-derived CDR1 and CDR2 are ENHRY and SYGVKD. V trimming: 0 bases; J trimming: 0 bases; junction bases outside the gene matches: 8. The CDR3 is 18 residues long. The CDR3 is CAISESGRQGRSYNEQFF. CDR3 bases: TGTGCCATCAGTGAGTCAGGTCGACAGGGACGCTCCTACAATGAGCAGTTCTTC.

This clonotype has a count of ten or more. The chain is built from TRBV2 and TRBJ2-7, with 7 bases that match TRBD1. V shed 1 base and J 6 bases; nucleotides not matched to a gene: 3. The CDR3 covers 13 residues. Looked up from germline, CDR1 is SNHLY and CDR2 is FYNNEI. CDR3 protein: CASSEGDSREQYF. CDR3 bases: TGTGCCAGCAGTGAAGGGGACAGTCGCGAGCAGTACTTC.

This clonotype was counted many times. The gene calls are TRBV6-1 and TRBJ2-7; 9 bases align to TRBD2. Germline assignment: CDR1 MNHNS and CDR2 SASEGT. There are 15 residues in the CDR3. J gave up 1 base and V 2 bases, and 3 bases lay outside the gene matches. In DNA, the CDR3 is TGTGCCAGCAGTGAACTAGCGGGGATATCCTACGAGCAGTACTTC. This gives the protein CASSELAGISYEQYF.

This clonotype appeared a few times. The V and J genes are TRBV25-1 and TRBJ2-5; 12 bases match TRBD2. CDR3 length: 17 amino acids. V lost 7 bases, J lost 7 bases, and 16 bases stayed unmatched. Per the germline V gene, CDR1 is MGHDK and CDR2 is SYGVNS. CDR3: CASTGLTSGSLLGTQYF. The CDR3 DNA is TGTGCCAGCACCGGATTGACTAGCGGGAGTCTGTTGGGGACCCAGTACTTC.

This clonotype was found many times. CDR3 residues: CSAAGDSYYEQYF. In nucleotides, the CDR3 is TGCAGTGCGGCTGGGGACTCCTACTACGAGCAGTACTTC. The chain links TRBV20-1 to TRBJ2-7, with TRBD2 as a possible D gene (6 bases). CDR3 length equals 13 residues. CDR1 and CDR2 from the germline V gene are DFQATT and SNEGSKA (reference sequence). V lost 6 bases and J 3 bases, leaving 15 bases between the germline ends.

Worth noting for this clonotype: Since a much larger clone is just one base distant, this may be a read error. The rearrangement links TRBV24-1 to TRBJ1-1, with 7 bases fitting TRBD1. This CDR3 comprises 14 residues. Trimming at V came to 7 bases and at J to 1 base, leaving 5 bases not matched to a gene. The germline CDR1 and CDR2 sequences are KGHDR and SFDVKD. The CDR3 DNA reads TGTGCCACCAGGGCCGGGACAGAGAACACTGAAGCTTTCTTT. Its protein product is CATRAGTENTEAFF.

This clonotype has a count of ten or more. This rearrangement joins TRBV11-3 to TRBJ2-2; possibly TRBD2 for D (6 bases). The ends were cut back, 1 base at V and 8 bases at J, with 20 bases in the middle. Germline V gene data show CDR1 as SGHNT and CDR2 as YENEEA. The CDR3 is 17 residues long. This CDR3 reads CASSLASGRDTFGELFF. The CDR3 coding sequence is TGTGCCAGCAGCTTAGCCTCCGGGCGGGATACTTTTGGGGAGCTGTTTTTT.

This sequence joins TRBV5-6 and TRBJ1-2; 7 bases fit TRBD1. The V segment lost 4 bases and the J segment 5 bases; nucleotides outside the gene matches: 11. The CDR3 loop spans 15 amino acids. Per the germline V gene, CDR1 is SGHDT and CDR2 is YYEEEE. This CDR3 is CASSLETTGRYGYTF. DNA of the CDR3: TGTGCCAGCAGCCTTGAGACGACAGGGCGGTATGGCTACACCTTC.

A note on this clonotype: The final CDR3 position lacks the conserved phenylalanine or tryptophan, pointing to a likely read error. The rearrangement uses TRBV11-3 and TRBJ1-6, with D perhaps matching TRBD1 (5 bases). Trimming removed 5 bases from V and 7 bases from J, with 21 bases in between. Germline loops: CDR1 SGHNT, CDR2 YENEEA. This CDR3 has 17 residues. The CDR3 sequence is CASSRRAGSYDNSPLHL. CDR3 sequence (DNA): TGTGCCAGCAGCCGGAGGGCAGGGAGTTATGACAATTCACCCCTCCACCTT.

The chain combines TRBV7-9 with TRBJ2-6; maybe TRBD2 (6 bases). The CDR3 extends over 16 amino acids. Per the germline V gene, CDR1 is SEHNR and CDR2 is FQNEAQ (reference sequence). V was trimmed by 4 bases and J by 0 bases, leaving 10 bases between them. The CDR3 sequence is CASSSGVNSGANVLTF. DNA for the CDR3: TGTGCCAGCAGCTCGGGGGTCAACTCTGGGGCCAACGTCCTGACTTTC.

V gene TRBV29-1 combines with J gene TRBJ1-5; the D is unclear. This CDR3 has 13 residues. Germline CDR1 SQVTM, CDR2 ANQGSEA. V lost 3 bases, J lost 9 bases, and 15 bases lay in between. CDR3 DNA sequence: TGCAGCGTTGAGCCCGGAAGAGCAGGGCCCCAGCATTTT. It encodes CSVEPGRAGPQHF.

This clonotype was picked up a small number of times. The chain employs TRBV3-1 and TRBJ2-7; D tentatively reads TRBD1 or TRBD2 (5 bases each). Germline V gene data show CDR1 as LGHDT and CDR2 as YNNKEL (reference sequence). The CDR3 has 15 residues. Trimming removed 8 bases at V and 0 bases at J, with 17 bases between. CDR3 residues: CASPRAFSGSYEQYF. Written as DNA, the CDR3 is TGTGCCAGCCCCAGGGCCTTCAGCGGCTCCTACGAGCAGTACTTC.

This clonotype was counted ten times or more. This chain connects TRBV7-3 to TRBJ2-1, with 8 bases matching TRBD2. This CDR3 is 15 amino acids long. Germline lookup yields CDR1 SGHTA and CDR2 FQGTGA. Losses at the gene ends were 5 bases for V and 6 bases for J; bases not matched to a gene: 9. The CDR3 reads CASSHWGLEGNEQFF. The CDR3 region has the DNA TGTGCCAGCAGCCATTGGGGACTAGAGGGCAATGAGCAGTTCTTC.

This clonotype was detected a few times. The V gene is TRBV20-1, the J gene TRBJ2-5; the D is unclear. The CDR3 spans 12 residues. Germline V gene sequence: CDR1 DFQATT, CDR2 SNEGSKA (reference sequence). V was trimmed by 3 bases and J by 2 bases, leaving 7 bases between them. CDR3 coding DNA: TGCAGTGCTAGGGCCGGACAAGAGACCCAGTACTTC. This encodes CSARAGQETQYF.

A few counts support this clonotype. CDR3 protein: CASSGSGEYNEQFF. For the CDR3, the DNA is TGTGCCAGCAGCGGTAGCGGGGAATACAATGAGCAGTTCTTC. The rearrangement uses TRBV7-3 and TRBJ2-1; 8 nucleotides agree with TRBD2. Germline V gene lookup returns CDR1 SGHTA and CDR2 FQGTGA. The ends lost 5 bases at V and 4 bases at J; junction bases unmatched: 4. The CDR3 has 14 amino acids.

This clonotype was picked up a small number of times. The rearrangement links TRBV7-9 to TRBJ1-1, with 10 bases that match TRBD1. The CDR3 is 17 residues long. Germline V gene lookup returns CDR1 SEHNR and CDR2 FQNEAQ (reference sequence). Trimming removed 2 bases from V and 6 bases from J; junction bases left unmatched: 12. The CDR3 protein is CASSLLDRGRLKSEAFF. The CDR3 bases are TGTGCCAGCAGCTTATTAGACAGGGGGCGATTAAAGTCTGAAGCTTTCTTT.

This clonotype was seen at least ten times. The rearrangement links TRBV10-3 to TRBJ1-1; possibly TRBD1 for D (5 bases). This CDR3 has 16 residues. Trimming stripped 2 bases from V and 2 bases from J, with 15 bases between. Germline V gives CDR1 ENHRY, CDR2 SYGVKD. CDR3 in DNA: TGTGCCATCAGTGAGGGTGAGGGGAAGGGAAACACTGAAGCTTTCTTT. Translated, it gives CAISEGEGKGNTEAFF.

The table lists this clonotype with many counts. The chain links TRBV2 to TRBJ1-6, with 9 bases fitting TRBD1. J was trimmed by 8 bases and V by 8 bases; bases with no gene match: 7. Germline-derived CDR1 and CDR2 are SNHLY and FYNNEI. The CDR3 loop spans 14 amino acids. The chain's CDR3 is CASLDRGYYSPLHF. The CDR3 DNA follows: TGTGCCAGCCTAGACAGGGGGTATTATTCACCCCTCCACTTT.